This TCR beta chain was observed in a study of follicular helper T cells after annual influenza vaccination. Noted time point: 2015-2016 season, pre-vaccination. TCRB sequencing was done at Survey resolution level. Assay: immunoSEQ multiplex PCR; the TCRdb copy retains only in-frame clones and omits some. The sample has under 9,500 clones; approximately 90% are singletons. About this clone: Its antigen is still unknown.

The CDR3 has 18 residues. Germline CDR1 SGHNT, CDR2 YYREEE (reference sequence). V lost 0 bases and J lost 4, with 17 bases in between. Study-wide points: Plasmablast frequency change correlated with clonality change in ICOS+CD38+ cTfh. Yearly vaccinations repeatedly recalled conserved clonotypes in ICOS+CD38+ cTfh.

This rearrangement joins TRBV5-4 to TRBJ2-6, with a weak D call TRBD2 (6 bases). This sequence originates from an adult who received the influenza vaccine. Here the sequenced sample was CXCR5+ CD38- circulating T follicular helper cells from blood, taken on the day of influenza vaccination. Specified subset: circulating Tfh, non-naive CD4+CXCR5+PD-1+ (ICOS+CD38+ or ICOS-CD38-). The DNA for the CDR3 is TGTGCCAGCAGCTTGGGACCGGGACTTGTAGGGGGGGCCAACGTCCTGACTTTC. Protein sequence: CASSLGPGLVGGANVLTF.